This T cell receptor (beta chain) was sequenced in a study of graft-versus-host responses after intestinal transplantation. Across the whole study: Among the recipients, transplants were multivisceral, liver-intestinal, or isolated intestinal. Every one of the recipients received anti-thymocyte globulin induction and afterwards took tacrolimus and steroids for approximately 3 years.

As to this clone: Its target is not known.

The protocol was immunoSEQ multiplex PCR, while the TCRdb copy is restricted to in-frame clones and leaves out a portion. The sample has roughly 89,000 clones, roughly 90% seen once; the top ten hold around 0.17%. The sequence derives from a human donor who received an intestinal transplant. This material consisted of unstimulated CD4+ T cells sorted from spleen or lymph node cells, taken before intestinal transplant.

This CDR3 is CASSPADRTTDTQYF. For the CDR3, the DNA is TGTGCCAGCTCCCCCGCGGACAGGACCACAGATACGCAGTATTTT. The genes are TRBV18 and TRBJ2-3, with 7 bases aligning to TRBD1. Germline CDR1 reads KGHSH; CDR2 reads LQKENI. After removal of 6 bases from V and 2 bases from J, the junction contained 8 bases not matched to a gene. The CDR3 contains 15 residues.